This T cell receptor beta chain was obtained from a study of T cell clones after liver transplantation (dated by TCRdb to between 2018 and 2020). For the wider study: ITN030ST, the source of the samples, was a randomized trial that attempted immunosuppression withdrawal within 2 years of liver transplantation. Donor-reactive T cell clones were identified using TCRbeta sequencing after a pre-transplant mixed lymphocyte reaction and were then followed in post-transplant blood. Third party-reactive TCRbeta sequences from pre-transplant MLRs were also identified as an antigen-independent comparator for donor-reactive sequences. Three of the eight recipients were HCV-positive; the others were transplanted for non-autoimmune, non-viral indications. No induction therapy was given to the subjects, and standard immunosuppression was administered until randomization at 12-24 months post-transplant. Tolerance was defined as complete withdrawal of immunosuppression for at least one year without a rise in liver enzymes beyond twice the upper limit of normal. Blood samples were collected pre-transplant, pre-randomization before withdrawal, and post-randomization after either complete withdrawal or failed withdrawal. Of the 8 liver transplant recipients making up the studied cohort, 3 were classified as tolerant and 5 as non-tolerant. The research as a whole found: A significant post-transplant decrease in circulating donor-reactive CD4 TCRbeta sequences was observed in most of the 8 subjects, irrespective of tolerance or HCV status. After accounting for repertoire turnover, donor-reactive detection was significantly reduced in 7 of 8 subjects for CD4 and 8 of 8 for CD8. Because allograft tissue specimens were not available, migration of donor-reactive T cells into the graft, rather than deletion, may have occurred. In two subjects, low numbers of available donor cells limited the measurable donor-reactive repertoire. The conclusions were considered preliminary, being limited by small, heterogeneous patient numbers and non-standardized post-transplant time points. Donor-reactive sequences decreased more than third party-reactive sequences, which suggests partial antigen-specific deletion that was not related to withdrawal success.

High-throughput TCRbeta CDR3 sequencing of frozen genomic DNA was performed by immunoSEQ, with PCR amplification, mapping, bias correction and internal controls included. As for the original processing: Productive rearrangements were kept, and unique TCRbeta sequences were defined by CDR3 nucleotide sequence plus V and J gene. For a sequence to be called donor-reactive, it needed a frequency of at least 0.01% and at least 5-fold expansion in CFSE-low cells compared with unstimulated pre-transplant cells. Minimum frequency thresholds were set for each subject on the basis of the unstimulated sample with the lowest template count, so that a detection power of at least 90% was ensured. Repertoire turnover was measured by Jensen-Shannon divergence between the top 1000 TCRbeta sequences post- and pre-transplant. Changes in detection of donor-reactive sequences were tested with two-sided Fisher's exact tests. The immuneACCESS repertoire file appears here via TCRdb, limited to in-frame rearrangements. These files lack a portion of the clones; in checked studies, under half of the deficit traces to unresolved V genes, and the cause of the others is not known. The DNA gave D and trimming, while V, J and clone size come from that table. The sample table records roughly 57,000 clones; about two thirds of these occur just once. Over 12% of the sample rests with the top ten.

As to this clone: No antigen is known for it. No clone much larger than this one lies a single base away; base qualities are absent.

This specimen's time point label, interpreted: pre-transplant. Thawed unstimulated PBMCs were stained for CD3, CD4 and CD8 and FACS-sorted into CD3+CD4+ and CD3+CD8+ populations. All 8 studied subjects were randomized to immunosuppression withdrawal. Genomic DNA was isolated with the Qiagen DNeasy Blood and Tissue Kit. CDR1 and CDR2 (GTSNPN, SVGIG) derive from the germline V gene (reference sequence). CDR3 length: 13 amino acids, cysteine to phenylalanine. Only the CDR3 part of the read is kept: 39 bases, read in frame from the first base. Trimming at the junction amounts to 2 bases on V and 3 bases on J, and the germline ends lie 10 bases apart.

The sequences come from CD4+ T cells from blood, collected before liver transplant. The chain is made from TRBV30 and TRBJ1-2; the D gene is perhaps TRBD1, from 6 matching bases. This TCR came from a human donor who received a liver transplant. The DNA reads TGTGCCTGGAGTCCAGGGGTAGACTATGGCTACACCTTC. Its product reads: CAWSPGVDYGYTF.